These 25 T cell receptor beta chains originate from one sample sequenced in a study of T cells in Graves' hyperthyroidism and ophthalmopathy. TCR beta CDR3 regions were amplified from RNA transcripts. HTBI primers were the set used in a first-round RT-PCR of the TCR CDR3. In TCRdb, the multiplex PCR reads were re-called with MiXCR into one record per CDR3 protein. The top ten hold less than 3.5% of the sample, which has some 650,000 distinct CDR3 sequences, around 15% seen once. Sample: blood. The receptor source for this set is a woman aged 35 to 49 with Graves' ophthalmopathy.

The chain couples TRBV19 to TRBJ1-5; perhaps TRBD1 as D (5 bases). The CDR3 contains 16 residues. CDR1 LNHDA and CDR2 SQIVND come from the germline V gene (reference sequence). Trimming pared 3 bases from V and 0 bases from J, leaving 12 bases between. CDR3 protein: CASSIGAAGSNQPQHF. Here the CDR3 DNA reads TGTGCCAGTAGTATCGGGGCAGCCGGTAGCAATCAGCCCCAGCATTTT.

This chain joins TRBV6-2 or TRBV6-3 and TRBJ2-2; 9 bases fit TRBD2. V shed 6 bases, J shed 6 bases, and the junction held 8 bases outside the gene matches. This CDR3 is 15 amino acids long. CDR1 is MNHEY and CDR2 is SVGEGT in the germline V gene. The CDR3 loop reads CASSRSGRRAGELFF. The CDR3 DNA is TGTGCCAGCAGCCGTAGCGGGAGAAGAGCCGGGGAGCTGTTTTTT.

A few counts support this clonotype. The chain links TRBV12-3 or TRBV12-4 to TRBJ1-5, with D hard to call. The CDR3 is made up of 13 amino acids. V lost 1 base and J lost 6, with 7 bases in between. DNA of the CDR3: TGTGCCAGCAGTTTAGGCCAAGCTCAGCCCCAGCATTTT. Encoded protein: CASSLGQAQPQHF.

The rearrangement joins TRBV5-6 to TRBJ2-1; 7 bases align to TRBD1. In germline, CDR1 is SGHDT, CDR2 YYEEEE. The CDR3 totals 16 residues. V was clipped by 4 bases and J by 0 bases; unmatched bases: 7. CDR3 protein: CASSPGQPSSYNEQFF. Here the CDR3 DNA reads TGTGCCAGCAGCCCGGGACAGCCAAGCTCCTACAATGAGCAGTTCTTC.

This rearrangement joins TRBV18 to TRBJ2-3; D is perhaps TRBD1 (6 bases). This CDR3 has 15 residues. Germline assignment: CDR1 KGHSH and CDR2 LQKENI. V dropped 2 bases and J dropped 2 bases, with 11 bases sitting between them. The CDR3 sequence: CASSPSRTVTDTQYF. For the CDR3, the DNA is TGTGCCAGCTCACCATCTAGGACAGTCACAGATACGCAGTATTTT.

Worth noting for this clonotype: An end of the junction does not agree with germline; a read error may underlie this. The chain uses TRBV19 and TRBJ2-1; 11 bases are a match to TRBD2. In germline, CDR1 is LNHDA, CDR2 SQIVND (reference sequence). The CDR3 is 15 amino acids. DNA of the CDR3: TGTGCCAGTAGGATAGCGGGAGGGCCAAGGAATGAGCAGTTCTTC. Protein: CASRIAGGPRNEQFF. Together with reference TRBV19 and TRBJ2-1, the CDR3 gives the full variable domain: DGGITQSPKYLFRKEGQNVTLSCEQNLNHDAMYWYRQDPGQGLRLIYYSQIVNDFQKGDIAEGYSVSREKKESFPLTVTSAQKNPTAFYLCASRIAGGPRNEQFFGPGTRLTVL.

This clonotype was found many times. This chain links TRBV11-2 with TRBJ2-4; D remains ambiguous. Trimming removed 1 base from V and 5 bases from J, with 3 bases in between. The CDR3 has 12 amino acids. Germline V gene lookup returns CDR1 SGHAT and CDR2 FQNNGV. CDR3 amino acids: CASSLGQNIQYF. CDR3 sequence (DNA): TGTGCCAGCAGCTTAGGTCAAAACATTCAGTACTTC.

V usage is TRBV29-1 and J usage is TRBJ1-1, with D tentatively TRBD1 (6 bases). The V gene lost 6 bases and the J gene lost 1 base, with 15 bases spanning the gap. The germline V gene encodes CDR1 SQVTM and CDR2 ANQGSEA. The CDR3 extends over 14 amino acids. The CDR3 is CSVIPDSENTEAFF. The CDR3 bases are TGCAGCGTGATCCCGGACAGCGAGAACACTGAAGCTTTCTTT.

The J gene is TRBJ2-3, the V gene TRBV28; TRBD2 aligns across 10 bases. V lost 7 bases and J lost 1; bases outside the gene matches: 11. The CDR3 runs to 17 residues. Germline V gene lookup returns CDR1 MDHEN and CDR2 SYDVKM. The CDR3 coding sequence is TGTGCCAGCAAGACCAGCGGGAGGGCTGTTGGCACAGATACGCAGTATTTT. Protein product: CASKTSGRAVGTDTQYF.

This clonotype has at least ten counts. This chain joins TRBV11-3 and TRBJ1-1, with unresolved D. Trimming removed 5 bases from V and 4 bases from J, with 11 bases in between. The CDR3 is 13 amino acids. In germline, CDR1 is SGHNT, CDR2 YENEEA. The CDR3 DNA sequence: TGTGCCAGCAGCCGGATGGGGTCCACTGAAGCTTTCTTT. Translated, it gives CASSRMGSTEAFF.

This clonotype has only a few counts. J is TRBJ2-5 and V is TRBV28, with D perhaps TRBD1 or TRBD2 (5 bases each). Germline CDR1 reads MDHEN; CDR2 reads SYDVKM. Trimming shortened V by 8 bases and J by 5 bases, and 12 bases separated the two germline ends. CDR3 length equals 12 residues. CDR3 protein: CASSGPWETQYF. DNA of the CDR3: TGTGCCAGCTCGGGGCCCTGGGAGACCCAGTACTTC.

This clonotype was detected many times. The genes are TRBV2 and TRBJ2-5, with TRBD2 identical over 11 bases. Germline V CDR1 and CDR2: SNHLY, FYNNEI. The CDR3 consists of 19 residues. V shed 1 base and J 0 bases; nucleotides not matched to a gene: 10. CDR3 protein: CASSEGLGLAELYQETQYF. CDR3 in DNA: TGTGCCAGCAGTGAAGGGTTGGGACTAGCGGAGCTGTACCAAGAGACCCAGTACTTC.

This clonotype was seen many times. The V and J genes are TRBV2 and TRBJ1-6, with a weak D call TRBD1 (5 bases). The CDR3 has 14 amino acids. The germline V and J ends were trimmed by 8 bases and 4 bases, with 12 bases remaining between them. CDR1 is SNHLY, CDR2 FYNNEI, per germline. CDR3 sequence (DNA): TGTGCCAGCGGTGCGACAGAGTATAATTCACCCCTCCACTTT. Its translation: CASGATEYNSPLHF.

The V and J genes are TRBV2 and TRBJ2-6; 7 bases align to TRBD2. CDR1 is SNHLY, CDR2 FYNNEI, per germline. The V gene end was trimmed by 5 bases and the J gene end by 0 bases; junction bases not matched to a gene: 4. The CDR3 has 16 residues. The CDR3 DNA reads as TGTGCCAGCAGTAAGGCGGGAGTCTCTGGGGCCAACGTCCTGACTTTC. Amino acid sequence: CASSKAGVSGANVLTF.

The chain employs TRBV20-1 and TRBJ2-3, with TRBD2 identical over 12 bases. The trim removed 3 bases at V and 4 bases at J, leaving 14 bases unmatched. In germline, CDR1 is DFQATT, CDR2 SNEGSKA (reference sequence). The CDR3 sequence is 18 residues long. The CDR3 region has the DNA TGCAGTGCTAGGGTCCTAGCGGGGGGGCTGGACTTCCCAGATACGCAGTATTTT. It specifies CSARVLAGGLDFPDTQYF.

This clonotype was observed a few times. J is TRBJ1-4 and V is TRBV5-5; D perhaps matches TRBD1 (6 bases). Germline V gene lookup returns CDR1 SGHKS and CDR2 YYEKEE (reference sequence). Deletions cut 8 bases from V and 0 bases from J, with 14 bases between. This CDR3 has 15 residues. The chain's CDR3 is CASQGTPSTNEKLFF. The CDR3 coding sequence is TGTGCCAGTCAGGGGACACCATCAACTAATGAAAAACTGTTTTTT.

The chain has TRBV2 and TRBJ2-5; 9 bases agree with TRBD1. V trimming: 5 bases; J trimming: 4 bases; junction bases outside the gene matches: 8. Looked up from germline, CDR1 is SNHLY and CDR2 is FYNNEI. The CDR3 runs to 15 residues. CDR3 nucleotide sequence: TGTGCCAGCAGTCGGAACAGGGGGCTTCTAGAGACCCAGTACTTC. This sequence encodes CASSRNRGLLETQYF.

This clonotype was picked up a small number of times. CDR3 nucleotides: TGTGCCAGCAGTTTATCACCGGGGGCGGGTTACAATGAGCAGTTCTTC. It codes for CASSLSPGAGYNEQFF. The chain employs TRBV27 and TRBJ2-1; possibly TRBD1 or TRBD2 for D (6 bases each). The ends were cut back, 0 bases at V and 4 bases at J, with 13 bases in the middle. This CDR3 contains 16 residues. Germline V gives CDR1 MNHEY, CDR2 SMNVEV (reference sequence).

This clonotype was counted ten times or more. The CDR3 DNA follows: TGTGCCAGCAGCTTTGCCACGATTAATGAAAAACTGTTTTTT. Its translation: CASSFATINEKLFF. The J gene is TRBJ1-4, the V gene TRBV11-2; no clear D gene. V was clipped by 3 bases and J by 4 bases, with 9 bases between them. CDR1 is SGHAT and CDR2 is FQNNGV in the germline V gene. There are 14 residues in the CDR3.

This clonotype has ten or more counts. This sequence joins TRBV6-1 and TRBJ2-1; the D gene is possibly TRBD2 (6 bases). The V end was cut by 5 bases, the J end by 0 bases, with 11 bases between. CDR3 length: 15 residues. Germline values: CDR1 MNHNS, CDR2 SASEGT. CDR3 protein: CASSKGGSSYNEQFF. CDR3 nucleotide sequence: TGTGCCAGCAGTAAAGGAGGGAGCTCCTACAATGAGCAGTTCTTC.

This clonotype was counted many times. The chain combines TRBV7-9 with TRBJ2-1; tentatively, D is TRBD2 (6 bases). This CDR3 is 14 amino acids long. V lost 1 base and J lost 8, with 12 bases in between. The germline CDR1 and CDR2 sequences are SEHNR and FQNEAQ (reference sequence). DNA for the CDR3: TGTGCCAGCAGCTTAGACGGGAGTGAGGATGAGCAGTTCTTC. Residues: CASSLDGSEDEQFF.

Comment on this clonotype: One junction end disagrees with the germline gene, perhaps due to a read error. This chain uses TRBV6-2 or TRBV6-3 with TRBJ1-6; no reliable D call. This CDR3 is 17 amino acids long. Germline lookup yields CDR1 MNHEY and CDR2 SVGEGT. The CDR3, as DNA: TGCGCCAGCAGTTACGGGTCAGGTGACTCCTATAATTCACCCCTCCACTTT. As protein: CASSYGSGDSYNSPLHF.

The sample holds a few counts of this clonotype. The chain recombines TRBV18 with TRBJ1-3; D uncertain. V was pared by 1 base and J by 0 bases, with 7 bases between. The CDR3 has 15 amino acids. CDR1 is KGHSH, CDR2 LQKENI, per germline. Here the CDR3 DNA reads TGTGCCAGCTCACCACGCTCAGTCTCTGGAAACACCATATATTTT. This encodes CASSPRSVSGNTIYF.

This clonotype was counted only a few times. This rearrangement joins TRBV11-1 to TRBJ2-7; the match to TRBD2 covers 9 bases. The CDR3 is 15 residues long. The V gene end was trimmed by 5 bases and the J gene end by 7 bases; junction bases not matched to a gene: 12. The germline CDR1 and CDR2 sequences are SGHAT and FQDESV (reference sequence). The CDR3 DNA reads TGTGCCAGCAGCCCCAGGGCGGGAGGGCCGGGAGAGCAGTACTTC. It specifies CASSPRAGGPGEQYF.

This clonotype occurred a few times. The V gene is TRBV13, the J gene TRBJ2-7, with TRBD2 identical over 8 bases. Germline V gene lookup returns CDR1 PRHDT and CDR2 FYEKMQ (reference sequence). The CDR3 spans 13 residues. Trimming cost V 5 bases and J 6 bases; bases outside gene matches: 6. CDR3 loop: CASSPRLALEQYF. In DNA, the CDR3 is TGTGCCAGCAGCCCCCGACTAGCGCTCGAGCAGTACTTC. Full variable domain (missing parts from reference TRBV13 and TRBJ2-7): AAGVIQSPRHLIKEKRETATLKCYPIPRHDTVYWYQQGPGQDPQFLISFYEKMQSDKGSIPDRFSAQQFSDYHSELNMSSLELGDSALYFCASSPRLALEQYFGPGTRLTVT.